Listed below are T cell receptor beta chains from one sample, sequenced in a study of blood T cell repertoires in COVID-19. Clones were sequenced by immunoSEQ multiplex PCR, and TCRdb holds only the in-frame ones, with some missing. The table has about 320,000 clones, about nine tenths seen once. The sequenced sample consisted of PBMCs or T cells enriched from blood (not recorded which). The receptors originated from a man aged 60 to 75 who had recovered from COVID-19. Both conserved end residues are part of each CDR3. Each record gives: CDR3 protein, CDR3 DNA, D gene, V gene, J gene. D genes are given only for firm matches.

CATSDSTSGLFDTQYF,TGTGCCACCAGTGATTCTACTAGCGGACTATTCGATACGCAGTATTTT,TRBD2,TRBV24-1,TRBJ2-3
CASSLNRISSYNEQFF,TGTGCCAGCAGCTTGAACAGGATTAGCTCCTACAATGAGCAGTTCTTC,-,TRBV5-6,TRBJ2-1
CASSPGTGKGYYGYTF,TGTGCCAGCAGCCCGGGGACAGGGAAGGGGTACTATGGCTACACCTTC,TRBD1,TRBV9,TRBJ1-2
CATQLVPRGRNEQFF,TGCGCCACCCAGCTAGTCCCCAGGGGGCGGAATGAGCAGTTCTTC,TRBD1,TRBV5-1,TRBJ2-1
CASSDSGSSYNEQFF,TGTGCCAGCAGTGATAGCGGATCCTCCTACAATGAGCAGTTCTTC,-,TRBV9,TRBJ2-1
CASSLTEAEDGYTF,TGCGCCAGCAGCTTGACTGAGGCGGAGGATGGCTACACCTTC,-,TRBV5-1,TRBJ1-2
CASSILPGQASNYGYTF,TGCGCCAGCAGCATACTGCCGGGACAGGCCTCTAACTATGGCTACACCTTC,TRBD1,TRBV5-1,TRBJ1-2
CASRVDRGGEYF,TGTGCCAGCAGGGTAGACCGGGGGGGGGAGTACTTC,TRBD2,TRBV2,TRBJ2-7
CASNEQGSWGNQPQHF,TGTGCCAGTAATGAACAGGGGAGTTGGGGCAATCAGCCCCAGCATTTT,TRBD1,TRBV19,TRBJ1-5
CASSFVQGALGGYTF,TGTGCCAGCAGCTTTGTACAGGGGGCGCTTGGAGGCTACACCTTC,TRBD1,TRBV2,TRBJ1-2
CASNRLAGVIDTQYF,TGTGCCAGCAACAGACTAGCGGGAGTTATAGATACGCAGTATTTT,TRBD2,TRBV2,TRBJ2-3
CASSLDYRDRVWEQYF,TGTGCCAGCAGCTTGGACTACCGGGACAGGGTGTGGGAGCAGTACTTC,TRBD1,TRBV11-1,TRBJ2-7
CASSPGTVPSGNTIYF,TGTGCCAGCAGTCCCGGGACAGTTCCCTCTGGAAACACCATATATTTT,TRBD1,TRBV28,TRBJ1-3
CASSVGTSATNEKLFF,TGTGCCAGCAGTGTAGGGACATCCGCAACTAATGAAAAACTGTTTTTT,-,TRBV25-1,TRBJ1-4
CASSLDRGWSEAFF,TGTGCCAGCAGCCTGGACAGGGGGTGGTCTGAAGCTTTCTTT,TRBD1,TRBV7-8,TRBJ1-1
CASSVGGGSPGELFF,TGTGCCAGCAGCGTAGGAGGCGGGAGTCCCGGGGAGCTGTTTTTT,TRBD2,TRBV9,TRBJ2-2
CAWSATGTGGYGYTF,TGTGCCTGGAGTGCAACCGGGACAGGGGGCTATGGCTACACCTTC,TRBD1,TRBV30,TRBJ1-2
CASSEWASGTGELFF,TGTGCCAGCAGTGAGTGGGCTAGCGGCACCGGGGAGCTGTTTTTT,TRBD2,TRBV6-1,TRBJ2-2
CATSDHDRAETQYF,TGTGCCACCAGTGATCACGACAGGGCAGAGACCCAGTACTTC,TRBD1,TRBV24-1,TRBJ2-5
CASSGQGPPFNYGYTF,TGCGCCAGCAGTGGACAGGGTCCCCCTTTTAACTATGGCTACACCTTC,TRBD1,TRBV10-1,TRBJ1-2
CASSTTGTGGAEGYTF,TGTGCCAGCAGTACCACCGGGACAGGGGGCGCAGAGGGCTACACCTTC,TRBD1,TRBV6-4,TRBJ1-2
CASIIPPTSAKLDTQYF,TGTGCCAGCATTATACCTCCCACTAGCGCCAAATTAGATACGCAGTATTTT,TRBD2,TRBV9,TRBJ2-3
CASSPGLAGGPETQYF,TGTGCCAGCAGCCCAGGACTAGCGGGAGGGCCAGAGACCCAGTACTTC,TRBD2,TRBV5-8,TRBJ2-5
CASSQDGNRNSPLHF,TGCGCCAGCAGCCAAGACGGGAACAGAAATTCACCCCTCCACTTT,-,TRBV4-3,TRBJ1-6
CASRDSRYQETQYF,TGTGCCAGCAGGGACAGCCGGTACCAAGAGACCCAGTACTTC,-,TRBV6-5,TRBJ2-5
CASSLDGSRETQYF,TGTGCCAGCAGCTTAGACGGGAGCCGGGAGACCCAGTACTTC,-,TRBV11-3,TRBJ2-5